The 30 T cell receptor beta chains below all came from one sample that was sequenced in a study of technical replicates of blood from several donors. The repertoire was sequenced with immunoSEQ multiplex PCR; TCRdb's copy has only in-frame clones and lacks some. The sample carries approximately 82,000 clones, about nine tenths recorded once. Sequenced input: T cells isolated from PBMCs. These TCRs come from a human donor in good health.

This chain links TRBV5-6 with TRBJ1-2, with D maybe TRBD1 (5 bases). Germline lookup yields CDR1 SGHDT and CDR2 YYEEEE. The CDR3 covers 14 residues. With 0 bases removed from V and 1 base from J, the gap between germline ends came to 7 bases. Here the CDR3 reads CASSLVQGNYGYTF. The CDR3 nucleotides are TGTGCCAGCAGCTTGGTTCAGGGTAACTATGGCTACACCTTC.

V usage is TRBV4-1 and J usage is TRBJ2-7; 8 positions agree with TRBD1. Trimming at V came to 3 bases and at J to 3 bases, leaving 7 bases not matched to a gene. This CDR3 is 15 amino acids long. Germline V gene lookup returns CDR1 MGHRA and CDR2 YSYEKL. This chain's CDR3 is CASSQTPTGDYEQYF. Here the CDR3 DNA reads TGCGCCAGCAGCCAGACCCCGACAGGGGACTACGAGCAGTACTTC.

The DNA for the CDR3 is TGTGCCAGCTCCTCTGTACCGGGGTATGGCTACACCTTC. This encodes CASSSVPGYGYTF. The chain has TRBV19 and TRBJ1-2; D remains unclear. V dropped 9 bases and J dropped 5 bases, with 16 bases sitting between them. The germline V gene encodes CDR1 LNHDA and CDR2 SQIVND (reference sequence). The CDR3 extends over 13 amino acids.

The genes are TRBV29-1 and TRBJ2-1; 16 positions match TRBD2. Looked up from germline, CDR1 is SQVTM and CDR2 is ANQGSEA. Trimming cost V 2 bases and J 8 bases; bases outside gene matches: 9. This CDR3 is built from 17 residues. The CDR3, as DNA: TGCAGCGTTGAACGTGGGACTAGCGGGGGGGCCGAATATGAGCAGTTCTTC. This encodes CSVERGTSGGAEYEQFF.

The DNA of the CDR3 is TGTGCCAGCAGCTCGGGACAGCTCAGTAAGGAAGCTTTCTTT. It encodes CASSSGQLSKEAFF. The chain has TRBV28 and TRBJ1-1; 7 bases map to TRBD1. With V trimmed by 6 bases and J by 8 bases, 12 bases remained unmatched. The CDR3 has 14 amino acids. Germline CDR1 is MDHEN and CDR2 is SYDVKM.

The chain recombines TRBV11-1 with TRBJ1-1; 7 positions agree with TRBD1. This CDR3 contains 17 residues. CDR1 and CDR2 (germline): SGHAT, FQDESV (reference sequence). V was pared by 5 bases and J by 0 bases, with 12 bases of the junction left unmatched. The CDR3 nucleotides are TGTGCCAGCAGCGACCTTTTACTGGGACAGTTGAACACTGAAGCTTTCTTT. Encoded protein: CASSDLLLGQLNTEAFF.

V and J are TRBV13 and TRBJ2-7; 13 nucleotides align to TRBD2. This CDR3 comprises 14 residues. CDR1 PRHDT and CDR2 FYEKMQ come from the germline V gene (reference sequence). J gave up 4 bases and V 4 bases, and 1 base lay outside the gene matches. In nucleotides, the CDR3 is TGTGCCAGCAGCTGGGGACTAGCGGGGTACGAGCAGTACTTC. It codes for CASSWGLAGYEQYF.

The chain recombines TRBV5-4 with TRBJ2-1; 8 nucleotides align to TRBD1. CDR3 length: 15 residues. Germline lookup yields CDR1 SGHNT and CDR2 YYREEE (reference sequence). Trimming at V came to 2 bases and at J to 5 bases, leaving 6 bases not matched to a gene. The CDR3 spells CASSFPDRGNNEQFF. CDR3 nucleotide sequence: TGTGCCAGCAGCTTCCCCGACAGGGGCAACAATGAGCAGTTCTTC.

The V gene is TRBV6-1, the J gene TRBJ1-3; D gene ambiguous. Germline CDR1 reads MNHNS; CDR2 reads SASEGT. This CDR3 region has 14 residues. Trimming shortened V by 8 bases and J by 0 bases, and 11 bases separated the two germline ends. The CDR3 spells CASFTALSGNTIYF. CDR3 in DNA: TGTGCCAGCTTCACAGCCCTCTCTGGAAACACCATATATTTT.

V gene TRBV5-4 combines with J gene TRBJ2-1, with a possible D match to TRBD1 (5 bases). The germline CDR1 and CDR2 sequences are SGHNT and YYREEE (reference sequence). V gave up 4 bases and J gave up 2 bases, with 16 bases separating them. CDR3 length: 16 amino acids. The CDR3 DNA reads TGTGCCAGCAGCCGGCTTGGGCAGGGCACCTACAATGAGCAGTTCTTC. Translation: CASSRLGQGTYNEQFF.

This chain connects TRBV27 to TRBJ1-1; D is uncertain. CDR1 is MNHEY, CDR2 SMNVEV, per germline (reference sequence). With 6 bases removed from V and 3 bases from J, the gap between germline ends came to 14 bases. This CDR3 is 14 amino acids long. The CDR3 nucleotides read TGTGCCAGCAGAGCGGCCATGATGGACACTGAAGCTTTCTTT. It yields the protein CASRAAMMDTEAFF.

This chain joins TRBV18 and TRBJ2-6; D is unresolved. The CDR3 length is 19 residues. V lost 2 bases and J 1 base, leaving 18 bases between the germline ends. Germline V lookup: CDR1 KGHSH, CDR2 LQKENI. As DNA, the CDR3 is TGTGCCAGCTCACCAATGCCAGGCTTTATGATTTCTGGGGCCAACGTCCTGACTTTC. Its translation: CASSPMPGFMISGANVLTF.

The genes are TRBV27 and TRBJ2-2; the match to TRBD1 covers 7 bases. V shed 2 bases and J 4 bases; nucleotides not matched to a gene: 7. This CDR3 is built from 16 residues. CDR1 and CDR2 from the germline V gene are MNHEY and SMNVEV (reference sequence). The chain's CDR3 is CASSLDRASGTGELFF. The CDR3 DNA reads as TGTGCCAGCAGTTTAGACAGGGCATCCGGCACCGGGGAGCTGTTTTTT.

This clone occurred a few times. The chain has TRBV7-3 and TRBJ1-1; no clear D gene. The CDR3 length is 13 residues. Germline V CDR1 and CDR2: SGHTA, FQGTGA. V dropped 3 bases and J dropped 3 bases, with 8 bases sitting between them. The CDR3, as DNA: TGTGCCAGCAGCTTGATACGGGACACTGAAGCTTTCTTT. The encoded protein is CASSLIRDTEAFF. The full variable domain, rest sourced from reference TRBV7-3 and TRBJ1-1, is GAGVSQTPSNKVTEKGKYVELRCDPISGHTALYWYRQSLGQGPEFLIYFQGTGAADDSGLPNDRFFAVRPEGSVSTLKIQRTERGDSAVYLCASSLIRDTEAFFGQGTRLTVV.

This chain links TRBV7-9 with TRBJ2-3; perhaps TRBD1 as D (6 bases). Germline V gene data show CDR1 as SEHNR and CDR2 as FQNEAQ (reference sequence). The CDR3 totals 15 residues. V was cut by 5 bases and J by 6 bases, with 18 bases left in between. The CDR3 DNA reads as TGTGCCAGCAGCCCCGGTCAAGTCCAGGGGGATACGCAGTATTTT. Its protein product is CASSPGQVQGDTQYF.

The chain links TRBV28 to TRBJ2-7, with 7 bases matching TRBD1. With 6 bases clipped from V and 2 bases from J, the junction kept 7 bases outside the gene matches. There are 14 residues in the CDR3. Germline CDR1 MDHEN, CDR2 SYDVKM. Here the CDR3 reads CASSSGTDPYEQYF. CDR3 coding DNA: TGTGCCAGCAGCTCCGGGACAGACCCCTACGAGCAGTACTTC.

J is TRBJ2-1 and V is TRBV5-5; D is unclear. There are 15 residues in the CDR3. Germline V CDR1 and CDR2: SGHKS, YYEKEE (reference sequence). V was trimmed by 0 bases and J by 6 bases, leaving 13 bases between them. The CDR3 DNA is TGTGCCAGCAGCTTGGGTGAGACTCATCCCAATGAGCAGTTCTTC. This sequence encodes CASSLGETHPNEQFF.

This chain connects TRBV14 to TRBJ2-7, with 7 bases aligning to TRBD1. The CDR3 sequence is 15 residues long. Unmatched junction bases numbered 8, after V lost 6 bases and J lost 0 bases. CDR1 and CDR2 (germline): SGHDN, FVKESK. The CDR3 DNA is TGTGCCAGCAGGGTAACAGGGGCGAGCTCCTACGAGCAGTACTTC. Translated, it gives CASRVTGASSYEQYF.

The rearrangement joins TRBV13 to TRBJ2-7; the match to TRBD1 covers 7 bases. Germline CDR1 is PRHDT and CDR2 is FYEKMQ (reference sequence). The V gene end was trimmed by 3 bases and the J gene end by 2 bases; junction bases not matched to a gene: 4. This CDR3 has 14 residues. The CDR3 loop is CASSFRGTAYEQYF. As DNA, the CDR3 is TGTGCCAGCAGCTTTAGAGGGACAGCCTACGAGCAGTACTTC.

The gene calls are TRBV9 and TRBJ1-1, with a tentative D call TRBD1 (5 bases). The CDR3 is 15 residues long. The germline V and J ends were trimmed by 2 bases and 4 bases, with 15 bases remaining between them. In germline, CDR1 is SGDLS, CDR2 YYNGEE. CDR3 loop: CASSVRGGVGTEAFF. The DNA for the CDR3 is TGTGCCAGCAGCGTCCGGGGAGGGGTGGGCACTGAAGCTTTCTTT.

V and J are TRBV13 and TRBJ1-5, with TRBD1 matching 7 bases. V trimming: 5 bases; J trimming: 2 bases; junction bases outside the gene matches: 9. The CDR3 length is 16 residues. In germline, CDR1 is PRHDT, CDR2 FYEKMQ (reference sequence). The CDR3 sequence is CASSLRQGRGNQPQHF. The CDR3 nucleotides read TGTGCCAGCAGCCTTAGACAGGGAAGAGGCAATCAGCCCCAGCATTTT.

The V call is TRBV29-1, the J call TRBJ2-5, with a weak D call TRBD1 (5 bases). The length of the CDR3 is 11 residues. V lost 6 bases and J lost 5, with 10 bases in between. The germline V gene has CDR1 SQVTM and CDR2 ANQGSEA. CDR3 in DNA: TGCAGCGTGCGCTCAGGGGAGACCCAGTACTTC. Translation gives CSVRSGETQYF.

The chain recombines TRBV6-4 with TRBJ2-1; TRBD2 agrees at 8 bases. Germline V gene data show CDR1 as MRHNA and CDR2 as SNTAGT. The J segment lost 3 bases and the V segment lost 3 bases, leaving 7 bases of the junction unmatched. The CDR3 consists of 16 residues. The DNA for the CDR3 is TGTGCCAGCAGTGATTTTAGCGGGGAACACTACAATGAGCAGTTCTTC. It is translated as CASSDFSGEHYNEQFF.

This clone is a singleton in its sample. This rearrangement joins TRBV7-9 to TRBJ2-1; D might be TRBD2 (5 bases). The CDR3 runs 15 residues. The germline CDR1 and CDR2 sequences are SEHNR and FQNEAQ (reference sequence). The V and J ends lost 2 bases and 5 bases respectively, with 13 bases between them. CDR3 in amino acids: CASSLSGPENNEQFF. In nucleotides, the CDR3 is TGTGCCAGCAGCTTAAGCGGCCCGGAAAACAATGAGCAGTTCTTC. The full variable domain, completed using reference TRBV7-9 and TRBJ2-1, is DTGVSQNPRHKITKRGQNVTFRCDPISEHNRLYWYRQTLGQGPEFLTYFQNEAQLEKSRLLSDRFSAERPKGSFSTLEIQRTEQGDSAMYLCASSLSGPENNEQFFGPGTRLTVL.

The V gene is TRBV28, the J gene TRBJ1-5, with no clear D. The V gene lost 6 bases and the J gene lost 2 bases, with 5 bases spanning the gap. The CDR3 has 12 amino acids. Per germline, CDR1 MDHEN and CDR2 SYDVKM. CDR3 region: CASSLGNQPQHF. CDR3 DNA: TGTGCCAGCAGCCTAGGCAATCAGCCCCAGCATTTT.

J is TRBJ2-7 and V is TRBV28, with unresolved D. The V and J ends lost 6 bases and 6 bases respectively, with 12 bases between them. This CDR3 has 12 amino acids. Germline V gene lookup returns CDR1 MDHEN and CDR2 SYDVKM. The CDR3: CASSSDSREQYF. The DNA of the CDR3 is TGTGCCAGCAGCTCAGATTCACGCGAGCAGTACTTC.

V gene TRBV5-4 combines with J gene TRBJ1-2; 7 bases fit TRBD1. V was pared by 4 bases and J by 5 bases, with 14 bases of the junction left unmatched. Germline loops: CDR1 SGHNT, CDR2 YYREEE (reference sequence). This CDR3 contains 16 residues. CDR3 sequence: CASSLGPSTGDYGYTF. DNA of the CDR3: TGTGCCAGCAGCCTGGGCCCCTCTACAGGGGATTATGGCTACACCTTC.

J is TRBJ1-6 and V is TRBV7-3; no clear D gene. Between the trimmed V and J ends, which lost 3 bases and 0 bases, there was a span of 6 bases. CDR1 SGHTA and CDR2 FQGTGA come from the germline V gene. CDR3 length equals 15 residues. This CDR3 is CASSLAHSYNSPLHF. DNA for the CDR3: TGTGCCAGCAGCTTGGCCCACTCCTATAATTCACCCCTCCACTTT.

The chain joins TRBV2 to TRBJ2-5, with D possibly matching TRBD1 (6 bases). Germline V gene data show CDR1 as SNHLY and CDR2 as FYNNEI. The V and J ends lost 7 bases and 1 base respectively, with 13 bases between them. This CDR3 contains 14 residues. CDR3 in DNA: TGTGCCAGCACCGCCATGACAGGCCAAGAGACCCAGTACTTC. This codes for CASTAMTGQETQYF.

This chain uses TRBV7-9 with TRBJ2-5; tentative D call: TRBD2 (6 bases). Germline CDR1 is SEHNR and CDR2 is FQNEAQ (reference sequence). This CDR3 comprises 15 residues. The ends were cut back, 3 bases at V and 4 bases at J, with 15 bases in the middle. This CDR3 is CASSFGAGIGETQYF. As DNA, the CDR3 is TGTGCCAGCAGCTTTGGGGCGGGGATTGGAGAGACCCAGTACTTC.